Below, 27 T cell receptor beta chains from the same sample are listed, as sequenced in a study of CD8 T cells in Susac syndrome. With random hexamers, reverse transcription was performed on roughly 0.5 to 1 ug of RNA. Each CDR3 protein is one row after TCRdb ran MiXCR on the immunoSEQ multiplex PCR reads. The data contain some 120,000 distinct CDR3 sequences, around 94% of them singletons. Material: CD4+ T cells from PBMCs. Source of these receptors: a human donor with multiple sclerosis.

This clonotype was recorded once. The chain combines TRBV5-1 with TRBJ2-6; the D gene is possibly TRBD1 (5 bases). This CDR3 has 19 residues. Trimming pared 0 bases from V and 1 base from J, leaving 17 bases between. Germline CDR1 reads SGHRS; CDR2 reads YFSETQ. The CDR3 is CASSLDRAGMGSGANVLTF. CDR3 nucleotide sequence: TGCGCCAGCAGCTTGGACCGGGCAGGGATGGGGTCTGGGGCCAACGTCCTGACTTTC.

This chain uses TRBV15 with TRBJ2-7; D may be TRBD1 (6 bases). Trimming removed 1 base at V and 4 bases at J, with 14 bases between. The CDR3 has 15 amino acids. Per germline, CDR1 LNHNV and CDR2 YYDKDF (reference sequence). CDR3 nucleotides: TGTGCCACCAGCAGAGCGTGGCAGGGGCTTTACGAGCAGTACTTC. Protein product: CATSRAWQGLYEQYF.

This clonotype is a singleton in its sample. The chain employs TRBV5-1 and TRBJ2-5; 7 nucleotides line up with TRBD1. CDR3 length equals 14 residues. Germline V lookup: CDR1 SGHRS, CDR2 YFSETQ. Germline trimming cut 4 bases from V and 4 bases from J; bases unmatched to any gene: 7. CDR3 loop: CASSPGTEGETQYF. The CDR3 region has the DNA TGCGCCAGCAGCCCGGGGACAGAGGGAGAGACCCAGTACTTC.

This CDR3 reads CASSLGPINAFF. CDR3 coding DNA: TGTGCCAGCAGTTTGGGGCCGATTAATGCTTTCTTT. The chain joins TRBV12-3 or TRBV12-4 to TRBJ1-1; tentatively, D is TRBD1 (5 bases). Between the trimmed V and J ends, which lost 3 bases and 11 bases, there was a span of 13 bases. CDR3 length equals 12 residues.

V is TRBV3-1 and J is TRBJ1-1, with D perhaps matching TRBD1 (5 bases). The CDR3 covers 13 residues. Germline V CDR1 and CDR2: LGHDT, YNNKEL (reference sequence). Trimming took 1 base from V and 5 from J, leaving 8 bases between them. This CDR3 is CASSQVGVTEAFF. The DNA for the CDR3 is TGTGCCAGCAGCCAAGTGGGGGTAACTGAAGCTTTCTTT.

The chain is built from TRBV5-1 and TRBJ2-3, with 9 bases aligning to TRBD2. The CDR3 consists of 16 residues. With V trimmed by 0 bases and J by 1 base, 3 bases remained unmatched. The germline gives CDR1 SGHRS, CDR2 YFSETQ. CDR3: CASSLGLADRTDTQYF. The CDR3 nucleotides are TGCGCCAGCAGCTTGGGACTAGCGGACCGCACAGATACGCAGTATTTT.

The J gene is TRBJ1-6, the V gene TRBV7-2; no definite D call. V was pared by 7 bases and J by 3 bases, with 16 bases between. The germline CDR1 and CDR2 sequences are SGHTA and FQGNSA. The CDR3 has 16 residues. The CDR3 loop reads CASTPSLGLYNSPLHF. CDR3 sequence (DNA): TGTGCCAGCACCCCCTCCCTGGGCCTCTATAATTCACCCCTCCACTTT.

Points on this clonotype: One junction end does not reproduce the germline sequence, and a read error may be involved. The V call is TRBV9, the J call TRBJ1-1; D uncertain. This CDR3 is 11 amino acids long. Germline V gene lookup returns CDR1 SGDLS and CDR2 YYNGEE. The CDR3 DNA sequence: TGTGCCAGCAGCGAGCCACAAGGCAAGATCTTT. It codes for CASSEPQGKIF.

This clonotype was found once. The DNA for the CDR3 is TGTGCCAGCAGCTCCCTAGACAGGGATAACTATGGCTACACCTTC. Encoded protein: CASSSLDRDNYGYTF. The rearrangement uses TRBV13 and TRBJ1-2; 7 bases align to TRBD1. Trimming took 4 bases from V and 1 from J; bases not matched to a gene: 6. The CDR3 extends over 15 amino acids. The germline V gene encodes CDR1 PRHDT and CDR2 FYEKMQ (reference sequence).

This chain uses TRBV20-1 with TRBJ1-1; 7 bases align to TRBD1. There are 14 residues in the CDR3. J lost 4 bases, V lost 5 bases, and 10 bases had no gene match. The germline CDR1 and CDR2 sequences are DFQATT and SNEGSKA (reference sequence). CDR3 sequence: CSAWSGGRSTEAFF. Written as DNA, the CDR3 is TGCAGTGCTTGGTCAGGGGGACGTAGCACTGAAGCTTTCTTT.

The V call is TRBV30, the J call TRBJ1-2; D might be TRBD1 (6 bases). The ends were cut back, 3 bases at V and 5 bases at J, with 19 bases in the middle. The CDR3 has 15 amino acids. The V gene's germline CDR1 is GTSNPN and CDR2 SVGIG (reference sequence). The CDR3 region is CAWRSLPGEGYGYTF. The CDR3 nucleotides are TGTGCCTGGAGGAGCCTTCCAGGGGAGGGATATGGCTACACCTTC.

The genes are TRBV25-1 and TRBJ1-2, with D possibly matching TRBD1 (5 bases). There are 12 residues in the CDR3. V was trimmed by 6 bases and J by 4 bases, leaving 9 bases between them. Germline values: CDR1 MGHDK, CDR2 SYGVNS. As DNA, the CDR3 is TGTGCCAGCAGCGCAGGGATCTATGGCTACACCTTC. Its protein is CASSAGIYGYTF.

The chain recombines TRBV7-2 with TRBJ2-7, with D perhaps matching TRBD1 (5 bases). Trimming removed 2 bases at V and 7 bases at J, with 15 bases between. This CDR3 is built from 14 residues. Germline V gene data show CDR1 as SGHTA and CDR2 as FQGNSA. The CDR3 coding sequence is TGTGCCAGCAGCTTAATGGGGCCCGTTGAGGAGCAGTACTTC. This translates into CASSLMGPVEEQYF.

The V gene is TRBV7-2, the J gene TRBJ1-4; D is perhaps TRBD1 (6 bases). The germline CDR1 and CDR2 sequences are SGHTA and FQGNSA. V lost 3 bases, J lost 2 bases, and 10 bases lay in between. This CDR3 contains 15 residues. The CDR3 DNA reads TGTGCCAGCAGCTTTGCAGGGGCGACTAATGAAAAACTGTTTTTT. Protein product: CASSFAGATNEKLFF.

V usage is TRBV28 and J usage is TRBJ2-7, with D perhaps matching TRBD2 (6 bases). Germline V gene data show CDR1 as MDHEN and CDR2 as SYDVKM. The CDR3 consists of 14 residues. V was pared by 4 bases and J by 1 base, with 11 bases between. Here the CDR3 reads CASSSPGESYEQYF. The CDR3 region has the DNA TGTGCCAGCAGTTCACCGGGGGAATCCTACGAGCAGTACTTC.

The chain carries TRBV7-9 and TRBJ1-2; no definite D call. Trimming stripped 5 bases from V and 6 bases from J, with 10 bases between. The germline CDR1 and CDR2 sequences are SEHNR and FQNEAQ (reference sequence). This CDR3 is 12 amino acids long. CDR3 bases: TGTGCCAGCAGCGACGGATTAGATGGCTACACCTTC. Its translation: CASSDGLDGYTF.

This clonotype has only a few counts. This sequence joins TRBV5-4 and TRBJ2-2, with D unresolved. The V end was cut by 0 bases, the J end by 1 base, with 7 bases between. The CDR3 consists of 15 residues. Germline CDR1 and CDR2: SGHNT and YYREEE (reference sequence). The CDR3 region is CASSLGQLNTGELFF. CDR3 bases: TGTGCCAGCAGCTTGGGGCAGCTGAACACCGGGGAGCTGTTTTTT.

V gene TRBV29-1 combines with J gene TRBJ1-1, with TRBD1 identical over 7 bases. Germline V gives CDR1 SQVTM, CDR2 ANQGSEA. The ends lost 4 bases at V and 2 bases at J; junction bases unmatched: 10. The CDR3 loop spans 15 amino acids. CDR3 amino acids: CSVAPGQLINTEAFF. The CDR3 DNA is TGCAGCGTTGCCCCGGGACAGCTAATTAACACTGAAGCTTTCTTT.

The chain is built from TRBV7-9 and TRBJ2-3, with D uncertain. V gave up 5 bases and J gave up 4 bases, with 13 bases separating them. The V gene's germline CDR1 is SEHNR and CDR2 FQNEAQ (reference sequence). The CDR3 loop spans 14 amino acids. CDR3 DNA sequence: TGTGCCAGCAGCCTCTTCAGTAACGCAGATACGCAGTATTTT. The encoded protein is CASSLFSNADTQYF.

The chain is built from TRBV29-1 and TRBJ1-1, with a weak D call TRBD1 (6 bases). In germline, CDR1 is SQVTM, CDR2 ANQGSEA. This CDR3 is 15 amino acids long. V lost 7 bases, J lost 1 base, and 19 bases lay in between. The CDR3 DNA sequence: TGCAGCGCCCCTCTGGGGGGGGCGGGGAACACTGAAGCTTTCTTT. It translates to CSAPLGGAGNTEAFF.

In this sample, this clonotype turned up once. The rearrangement uses TRBV27 and TRBJ1-1; 7 positions agree with TRBD1. The germline CDR1 and CDR2 sequences are MNHEY and SMNVEV (reference sequence). Unmatched junction bases numbered 9, after V lost 8 bases and J lost 9 bases. The CDR3 runs 12 residues. The CDR3, as DNA: TGTGCCAGCGGACAGGTTTTTAGGCAAGCTTTCTTT. Its translation is CASGQVFRQAFF.

The chain recombines TRBV4-3 with TRBJ2-3, with D possibly matching TRBD1 (6 bases). This CDR3 region has 15 residues. Looked up from germline, CDR1 is LGHNA and CDR2 is YSLEER. Trimming removed 2 bases from V and 4 bases from J, with 13 bases in between. CDR3 coding DNA: TGCGCCAGCAGCCAATGGGCACAGGGTTCAGATACGCAGTATTTT. As protein: CASSQWAQGSDTQYF.

This clonotype was observed once. This chain links TRBV29-1 with TRBJ2-5; D is possibly TRBD2 (5 bases). V lost 8 bases and J lost 2, with 12 bases in between. There are 12 residues in the CDR3. Germline V gene data show CDR1 as SQVTM and CDR2 as ANQGSEA. The CDR3 here is CSSSGSQETQYF. CDR3 bases: TGCAGCTCCTCGGGATCTCAAGAGACCCAGTACTTC.

The chain uses TRBV15 and TRBJ1-2; a weak D match, TRBD1 (6 bases). Germline V gene sequence: CDR1 LNHNV, CDR2 YYDKDF (reference sequence). This CDR3 spans 17 amino acids. V was pared by 2 bases and J by 4 bases, with 20 bases between. The CDR3 bases are TGTGCCACCAGCAGATCGAAGGATTCAGGGGTAGTCTATGGCTACACCTTC. The encoded protein is CATSRSKDSGVVYGYTF.

The chain couples TRBV5-4 to TRBJ2-5, with D uncertain. V was shortened by 0 bases and J by 5 bases, with 14 bases between the two germline ends. The CDR3 contains 15 residues. Germline values: CDR1 SGHNT, CDR2 YYREEE (reference sequence). The CDR3 spells CASSLGPLQMETQYF. CDR3 nucleotide sequence: TGTGCCAGCAGCTTGGGCCCGCTACAGATGGAGACCCAGTACTTC. The complete variable domain, with remaining parts taken from reference TRBV5-4 and TRBJ2-5, reads ETGVTQSPTHLIKTRGQQVTLRCSSQSGHNTVSWYQQALGQGPQFIFQYYREEENGRGNFPPRFSGLQFPNYSSELNVNALELDDSALYLCASSLGPLQMETQYFGPGTRLLVL.

The V and J genes are TRBV13 and TRBJ1-2; D is undetermined. Germline CDR1 is PRHDT and CDR2 is FYEKMQ (reference sequence). V lost 8 bases and J 3 bases, leaving 10 bases between the germline ends. The CDR3 covers 12 residues. CDR3 DNA: TGTGCCAGCTCCCGGACGGACTATGGCTACACCTTC. The encoded protein is CASSRTDYGYTF.

The gene calls are TRBV27 and TRBJ2-5, with TRBD1 as a possible D gene (5 bases). V dropped 10 bases and J dropped 4 bases, with 10 bases sitting between them. The CDR3 consists of 11 residues. Per germline, CDR1 MNHEY and CDR2 SMNVEV (reference sequence). CDR3 nucleotides: TGTGCCATCTCAAGGGGAGAGACCCAGTACTTC. It translates to CAISRGETQYF.